The 2 T cell receptor beta chains reported below all come from one sample, sequenced in a study of blood T cell repertoires in COVID-19. TCRdb's table, derived via immunoSEQ multiplex PCR, lists solely in-frame clones and lacks some. The table lists roughly 250,000 clones, about 90% of them singletons. Sequenced sample: PBMCs or T cells enriched from blood (not recorded which). The receptors were sampled from a human donor in a cohort exposed to, infected with or recovered from COVID-19 (not recorded which). The donor label of this sample is uncertain.

The chain links TRBV19 to TRBJ1-5; TRBD1 might be the D (5 bases). V was clipped by 11 bases and J by 3 bases, with 14 bases between them. In germline, CDR1 is LNHDA, CDR2 SQIVND (reference sequence). This CDR3 has 13 residues. CDR3 protein: CASRTRDNQPQHF. The DNA of the CDR3 is TGTGCCTCCAGGACCAGGGACAATCAGCCCCAGCATTTT.

This chain links TRBV7-9 with TRBJ1-1, with 7 bases matching TRBD1. The V gene end was trimmed by 1 base and the J gene end by 0 bases; junction bases not matched to a gene: 8. This CDR3 comprises 17 residues. Germline loops: CDR1 SEHNR, CDR2 FQNEAQ (reference sequence). The CDR3 bases are TGTGCCAGCAGCTTAGGACAGGGTAAGCGAATGAACACTGAAGCTTTCTTT. This encodes CASSLGQGKRMNTEAFF. The whole variable domain, filled in from reference TRBV7-9 and TRBJ1-1, reads DTGVSQNPRHKITKRGQNVTFRCDPISEHNRLYWYRQTLGQGPEFLTYFQNEAQLEKSRLLSDRFSAERPKGSFSTLEIQRTEQGDSAMYLCASSLGQGKRMNTEAFFGQGTRLTVV.